This T cell receptor beta chain was obtained from a study of blood T cell repertoires in COVID-19. Looking at the study overall: T cells, B-cell-depleted T cells, or PBMCs supplied cDNA or gDNA.

This CDR3 contains 14 residues. V lost 3 bases and J lost 0; bases outside the gene matches: 2. CDR1 and CDR2 (germline): SGHAT, FQNNGV. Original methodology: Amplified reference gene primers provided the basis for estimating nucleated cell counts. This table comes from immunoSEQ multiplex PCR, and its TCRdb copy is limited to in-frame clones, with some not included. V, J and clone size were drawn from that table, and D and trimming were deduced from the DNA. The sample contains about 250,000 clones, around 85% of which appear only once. The chain recombines TRBV11-2 with TRBJ2-7; TRBD1 aligns across 7 bases. This receptor was obtained from a man aged 50-60 years with COVID-19, enrolled during active disease. Sequenced sample: peripheral blood. The CDR3 region is CASSLDRTSYEQYF. DNA of the CDR3: TGTGCCAGCAGCTTGGACAGGACCTCCTACGAGCAGTACTTC.